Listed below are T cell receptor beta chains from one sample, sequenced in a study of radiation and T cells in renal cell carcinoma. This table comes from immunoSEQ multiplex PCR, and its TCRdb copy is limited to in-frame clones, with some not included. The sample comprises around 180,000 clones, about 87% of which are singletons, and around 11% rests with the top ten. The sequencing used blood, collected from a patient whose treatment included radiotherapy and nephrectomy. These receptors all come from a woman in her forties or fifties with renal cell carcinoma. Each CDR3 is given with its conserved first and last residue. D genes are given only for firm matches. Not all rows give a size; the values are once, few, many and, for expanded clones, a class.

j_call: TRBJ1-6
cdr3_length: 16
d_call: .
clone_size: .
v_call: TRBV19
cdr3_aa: CASSIDRAATNSPLHF
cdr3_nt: TGTGCCAGTAGTATAGATCGGGCAGCTACTAATTCACCCCTCCACTTT

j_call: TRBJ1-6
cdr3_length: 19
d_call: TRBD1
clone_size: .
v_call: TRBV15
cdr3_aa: CATSRDFGGQGSYNSPLHF
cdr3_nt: TGTGCCACCAGCAGAGATTTTGGCGGACAGGGTTCCTATAATTCACCCCTCCACTTT

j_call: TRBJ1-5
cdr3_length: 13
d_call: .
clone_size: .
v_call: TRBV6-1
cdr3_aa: CASSQWGNQPQHF
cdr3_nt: TGTGCCAGCAGCCAATGGGGCAATCAGCCCCAGCATTTT

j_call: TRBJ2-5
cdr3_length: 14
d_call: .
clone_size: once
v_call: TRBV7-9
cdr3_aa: CASSPGTFQETQYF
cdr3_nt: TGTGCCAGCAGCCCGGGGACTTTTCAAGAGACCCAGTACTTC

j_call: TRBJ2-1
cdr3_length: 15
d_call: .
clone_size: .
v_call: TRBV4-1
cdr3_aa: CASSQGSRGRNEQFF
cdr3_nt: TGCGCCAGCAGCCAAGGTTCCCGGGGGCGCAATGAGCAGTTCTTC

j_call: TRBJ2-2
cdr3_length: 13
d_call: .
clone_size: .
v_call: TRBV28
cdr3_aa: CASRQDRLGELFF
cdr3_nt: TGTGCCAGCAGACAAGATAGACTTGGGGAGCTGTTTTTT

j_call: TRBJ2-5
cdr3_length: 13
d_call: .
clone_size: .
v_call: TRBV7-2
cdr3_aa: CASSYVGQETQYF
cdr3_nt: TGTGCCAGCAGCTATGTAGGACAAGAGACCCAGTACTTC

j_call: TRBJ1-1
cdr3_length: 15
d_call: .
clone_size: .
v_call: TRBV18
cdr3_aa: CASSHYREPNTEAFF
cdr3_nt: TGTGCCAGCTCACACTATCGGGAACCGAACACTGAAGCTTTCTTT

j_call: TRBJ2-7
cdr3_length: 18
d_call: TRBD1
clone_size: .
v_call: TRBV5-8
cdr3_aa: CASSLMLYGTGGMDEQYF
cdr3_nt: TGTGCCAGCAGCTTGATGTTGTACGGGACAGGGGGTATGGACGAGCAGTACTTC

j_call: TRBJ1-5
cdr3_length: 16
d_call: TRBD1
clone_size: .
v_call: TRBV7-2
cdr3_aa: CASSLKGPGTGKPQHF
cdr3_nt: TGTGCCAGCAGCTTAAAGGGCCCGGGGACAGGGAAGCCCCAGCATTTT